This T cell receptor beta chain came from a study of cytomegalovirus exposure and HLA in healthy donors. Trimming removed 0 bases at V and 7 bases at J, with 9 bases between. Germline CDR1 is ENHRY and CDR2 is SYGVKD. The CDR3 is 13 amino acids. In the PCR, 60 Vbeta and 13 Jbeta primers were used. The data were produced by immunoSEQ multiplex PCR, yet TCRdb's version contains in-frame clones alone and is incomplete. In the table there are about 190,000 clones, around 77% of which are singletons. The TCR comes from a woman younger than 35 in good health and CMV-seronegative. Material: PBMCs. The rearrangement joins TRBV10-3 to TRBJ1-2; a weak D match, TRBD1 (6 bases). CDR3 coding DNA: TGTGCCATCAGTGAGTCGGGGGCCAGTGGCTACACCTTC. It codes for CAISESGASGYTF.